This T cell receptor (beta chain) appears in the sequencing data of a study of lymphopenia after photon versus proton radiotherapy. V lost 4 bases to trimming and J lost 6 bases, with 17 bases between them. Looked up from germline, CDR1 is SGHDN and CDR2 is FVKESK. CDR3 size: 15 residues. Study-level points and caveats: Photon-treated patients lost naive T cells and TCR diversity; proton-treated stayed stable. Post-nadir TCR diversity decline inversely tracked overall survival among those who died.

The method was immunoSEQ multiplex PCR; TCRdb's version includes in-frame clones alone and lacks a portion of them. The table records around 64,000 clones, approximately 86% of them present only once. On this clone itself: Its antigen is not known.

This chain links TRBV14 with TRBJ2-3; no clear D. The TCR comes from a man aged 80 or over with esophageal cancer. Material: peripheral blood, obtained from a patient treated with proton-based radiotherapy. The CDR3 sequence is CASSRPSLTGDTQYF. The CDR3 coding sequence is TGTGCCAGCAGCCGACCATCTTTAACGGGCGATACGCAGTATTTT. Variable domain in full (rest from reference TRBV14 and TRBJ2-3): EAGVTQFPSHSVIEKGQTVTLRCDPISGHDNLYWYRRVMGKEIKFLLHFVKESKQDESGMPNNRFLAERTGGTYSTLKVQPAELEDSGVYFCASSRPSLTGDTQYFGPGTRLTVL.